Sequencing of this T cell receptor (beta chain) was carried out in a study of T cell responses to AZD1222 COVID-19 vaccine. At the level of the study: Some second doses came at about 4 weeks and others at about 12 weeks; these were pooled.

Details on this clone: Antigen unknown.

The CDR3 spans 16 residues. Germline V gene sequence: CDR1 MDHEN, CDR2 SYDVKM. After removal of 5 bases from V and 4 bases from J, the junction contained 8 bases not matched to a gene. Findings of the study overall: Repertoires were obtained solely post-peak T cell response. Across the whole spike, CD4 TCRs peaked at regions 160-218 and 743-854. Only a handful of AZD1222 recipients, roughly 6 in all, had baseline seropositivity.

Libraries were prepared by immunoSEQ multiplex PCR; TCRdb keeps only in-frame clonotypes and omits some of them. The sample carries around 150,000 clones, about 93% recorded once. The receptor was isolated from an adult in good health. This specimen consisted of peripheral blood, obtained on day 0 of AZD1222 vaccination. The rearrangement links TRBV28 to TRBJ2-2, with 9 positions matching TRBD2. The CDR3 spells CASSPMSGRITGELFF. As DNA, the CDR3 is TGTGCCAGCAGTCCGATGAGCGGGAGGATCACCGGGGAGCTGTTTTTT.